Each of the 16 T cell receptor beta chains below was sequenced from the same sample in a study of blood T cell repertoires in COVID-19. Repertoires were generated with immunoSEQ multiplex PCR, while TCRdb's copy carries only in-frame clones and drops some. The sample contains roughly 70,000 clones, approximately 80% of which appear only once. Sequencing was done on a sample of peripheral blood. The receptors were sampled from a woman aged 55-69 years with acute or convalescent COVID-19.

This clone was recorded once. The chain is built from TRBV5-8 and TRBJ2-7; 15 nucleotides align to TRBD2. The J segment lost 1 base and the V segment lost 4 bases, leaving 9 bases of the junction unmatched. Germline V gene lookup returns CDR1 SGHTS and CDR2 YDEGEE. The CDR3 covers 18 residues. Here the CDR3 DNA reads TGTGCCAGCAGCCCCCTCTCGGGACTAGCGGGAGGTTCCTACGAGCAGTACTTC. This codes for CASSPLSGLAGGSYEQYF.

The sample holds a few counts of this clone. The rearrangement joins TRBV5-1 to TRBJ2-7; TRBD1 matches at 9 bases. Germline V CDR1 and CDR2: SGHRS, YFSETQ. The CDR3 covers 14 residues. V gave up 4 bases and J gave up 5 bases; unmatched junction bases: 7. CDR3: CASSVGQGLDEQYF. CDR3 DNA: TGCGCCAGCAGCGTCGGACAGGGGTTAGACGAGCAGTACTTC.

The V and J genes are TRBV11-2 and TRBJ2-7, with D possibly being TRBD1 (5 bases). Germline V gene sequence: CDR1 SGHAT, CDR2 FQNNGV. V was trimmed by 2 bases and J by 0 bases, leaving 8 bases between them. The CDR3 has 14 residues. CDR3 in DNA: TGTGCCAGCAGCTTATCCCAGGGCTCCTACGAGCAGTACTTC. Residues: CASSLSQGSYEQYF.

The V and J genes are TRBV29-1 and TRBJ2-5; 9 positions agree with TRBD1. J gave up 5 bases and V 7 bases, and 8 bases lay outside the gene matches. The length of the CDR3 is 13 residues. Germline loops: CDR1 SQVTM, CDR2 ANQGSEA. CDR3 region: CSAIQGAGETQYF. The CDR3 DNA reads TGCAGCGCCATACAGGGGGCAGGGGAGACCCAGTACTTC.

V gene TRBV20-1 combines with J gene TRBJ2-3; 8 nucleotides line up with TRBD2. V gave up 3 bases and J gave up 1 base; unmatched junction bases: 12. Germline V gene sequence: CDR1 DFQATT, CDR2 SNEGSKA (reference sequence). This CDR3 spans 17 amino acids. The CDR3 coding sequence is TGCAGTGCTAGTTCCCGGGAGGGAGGTGGGGGCACAGATACGCAGTATTTT. It translates to CSASSREGGGGTDTQYF.

V gene TRBV11-2 combines with J gene TRBJ1-2; 8 bases fit TRBD1. Trimming cost V 4 bases and J 3 bases; bases outside gene matches: 1. Germline V gene data show CDR1 as SGHAT and CDR2 as FQNNGV. The CDR3 consists of 13 residues. The CDR3 region has the DNA TGTGCCAGCAGCTCGGACAGGGACTATGGCTACACCTTC. Translated: CASSSDRDYGYTF.

The J gene is TRBJ1-3, the V gene TRBV9; D remains unclear. CDR3 length: 16 amino acids. The germline V gene has CDR1 SGDLS and CDR2 YYNGEE. The V end lost 2 bases, the J end lost 0 bases, and 12 bases lay between the germline ends. The CDR3 sequence is CASSVMDSSSGNTIYF. CDR3 sequence (DNA): TGTGCCAGCAGCGTGATGGACTCGAGCTCTGGAAACACCATATATTTT. The full variable domain, in which reference TRBV9 and TRBJ1-3 provide the parts outside the CDR3, is DSGVTQTPKHLITATGQRVTLRCSPRSGDLSVYWYQQSLDQGLQFLIQYYNGEERAKGNILERFSAQQFPDLHSELNLSSLELGDSALYFCASSVMDSSSGNTIYFGEGSWLTVV.

The chain joins TRBV29-1 to TRBJ1-1; D is uncertain. CDR1 is SQVTM and CDR2 is ANQGSEA in the germline V gene. CDR3 length: 14 amino acids. V shed 0 bases and J shed 10 bases, with 18 bases lying between them. This CDR3 is CSVEDRGRGSRAFF. The CDR3 region has the DNA TGCAGCGTTGAAGATCGTGGTAGAGGTTCCAGAGCTTTCTTT.

The chain employs TRBV5-4 and TRBJ1-1, with D perhaps matching TRBD1 (6 bases). V was shortened by 7 bases and J by 1 base, with 17 bases between the two germline ends. CDR3 size: 15 residues. Germline CDR1 and CDR2: SGHNT and YYREEE (reference sequence). CDR3 region: CASAGGQGSNTEAFF. Written as DNA, the CDR3 is TGTGCCAGCGCCGGGGGGCAGGGGTCGAACACTGAAGCTTTCTTT.

The chain links TRBV5-6 to TRBJ2-7; 10 bases match TRBD2. The V segment lost 2 bases and the J segment 6 bases; nucleotides outside the gene matches: 8. The germline V gene has CDR1 SGHDT and CDR2 YYEEEE. The CDR3 has 15 amino acids. In nucleotides, the CDR3 is TGTGCCAGCAGCTTTTTCAGCGGGAGGGCTCCCGAGCAGTACTTC. It codes for CASSFFSGRAPEQYF.

This clone was seen a single time. In DNA, the CDR3 is TGTGCCAGCTGGGGGGGCTCCTCTGGCTCTGGAAACACCATATATTTT. Amino acid sequence: CASWGGSSGSGNTIYF. The V call is TRBV2, the J call TRBJ1-3, with a possible D match to TRBD1 (6 bases). This CDR3 comprises 16 residues. V was trimmed by 8 bases and J by 0 bases, leaving 17 bases between them. Germline assignment: CDR1 SNHLY and CDR2 FYNNEI.

The chain joins TRBV5-4 to TRBJ1-4; perhaps TRBD1 as D (6 bases). CDR3 length: 13 residues. The germline V gene encodes CDR1 SGHNT and CDR2 YYREEE (reference sequence). The V end was cut by 5 bases, the J end by 6 bases, with 11 bases between. CDR3 region: CASSRNRDEKLFF. For the CDR3, the DNA is TGTGCCAGCAGTCGGAACAGGGATGAAAAACTGTTTTTT.

In its sample, this clone was seen a few times. A read error may account for a junction end that differs from germline. The chain employs TRBV19 and TRBJ2-3, with D unclear. The germline CDR1 and CDR2 sequences are LNHDA and SQIVND (reference sequence). This CDR3 region has 14 residues. Here the CDR3 reads CASSMALSRDTQYF. The CDR3 DNA reads TGTGCCAGTAGTATGGCCCTTAGCAGAGATACGCAGTATTTT.

The chain joins TRBV7-2 to TRBJ1-2; D might be TRBD1 (6 bases). The germline gives CDR1 SGHTA, CDR2 FQGNSA. V lost 2 bases and J lost 7, with 20 bases in between. The CDR3 totals 16 residues. This CDR3 reads CASSLISRGISAGYTF. DNA of the CDR3: TGTGCCAGCAGCTTAATCTCCAGGGGTATCTCCGCTGGCTACACCTTC.

This clone was seen a single time. The genes are TRBV3-1 (or the pseudogene TRBV3-2) and TRBJ1-6, with D hard to call. V dropped 1 base and J dropped 7 bases, with 14 bases sitting between them. The CDR3 is made up of 16 amino acids. Per germline, CDR1 LGHDT and CDR2 YNNKEL (reference sequence). The CDR3 nucleotides read TGTGCCAGCAGCCAAGTACCAACCGGTCGGAATTCACCCCTCCACTTT. Translating it yields CASSQVPTGRNSPLHF.

The V call is TRBV19, the J call TRBJ1-4; TRBD1 might be the D (5 bases). V was shortened by 10 bases and J by 4 bases, with 19 bases between the two germline ends. The V gene's germline CDR1 is LNHDA and CDR2 SQIVND (reference sequence). The CDR3 covers 15 residues. The CDR3 DNA reads TGTGCCACTCGAGTACAGGCCTTTGTTAATGAAAAACTGTTTTTT. Protein product: CATRVQAFVNEKLFF.